This T cell receptor beta chain stems from a study of T cell repertoires in cytomegalovirus infection. Turning to this clonotype: The antigen remains undetermined.

This CDR3 has 13 amino acids. V lost 4 bases and J 9 bases, leaving 16 bases between the germline ends. Germline V gene lookup returns CDR1 SQVTM and CDR2 ANQGSEA. TCRdb recomputed calls from the reads with MiXCR, one row per CDR3 protein. Among a few hundred thousand distinct CDR3 sequences, more than 20% were seen once, and the ten largest hold 13%. General study findings and limits: Cumulative public TCR beta family frequency identified CMV carriers with the relevant HLA.

The sequenced sample was cultured PBMCs, obtained from culture after CMV antigen stimulation. This chain links TRBV29-1 with TRBJ2-1, with a tentative D call TRBD2 (6 bases). The TCR originated in a human donor in good health (CMV status not recorded). Some clones in this sample may be carry-over from other donors' samples. The DNA of the CDR3 is TGCAGCGTTGTAGGACTAAAAAGAGGTGAGCAGTTCTTC. Translated: CSVVGLKRGEQFF.